This TCR beta chain originates from a study of blood T cells in healthy people across ages. Findings of the study overall: There was a strong correlation between TCR beta diversity and naive T cell percentage.

Germline lookup yields CDR1 SGHTA and CDR2 FQGNSA. J gave up 4 bases and V 1 base, and 4 bases lay outside the gene matches. This CDR3 has 15 residues. The authors ran a second PCR of roughly 6 to 12 cycles using a sample-barcoded 5' primer and a J-beta primer mix. TCRdb re-called the 5' RACE reads through MiXCR, storing one row per CDR3 protein. The data hold over 600,000 distinct CDR3 sequences, with around two fifths observed a single time. The sample holds a few counts of this clonotype. Its target is not known. It may be a read error: a sequence one base away is much more abundant. This chain links TRBV7-2 with TRBJ2-1; 7 nucleotides align to TRBD2. This clonotype was obtained from a man aged 80 or over in good health. The specimen sequenced was blood. The CDR3: CASSLGRAGYNEQFF. The CDR3 region has the DNA TGTGCCAGCAGCTTAGGTCGAGCGGGGTACAATGAGCAGTTCTTC.